This T cell receptor beta chain originates from a study of radiotherapy plus CTLA-4 blockade in lung cancer. For the study at large: Patients showed objective responses in roughly 18% of cases, and disease control was achieved by less than 35%. General study findings and limits: With interferon-beta, early dynamics of blood T cell clones were reported to best predict response.

As for this clone: Its specificity is unknown.

Libraries were prepared by immunoSEQ multiplex PCR; TCRdb keeps only in-frame clonotypes and omits some of them. Among tens of thousands of clones, around 79% were seen once, and the ten largest hold roughly 10%. The sequence was obtained from a human donor with non-small cell lung cancer who had a complete response to radiotherapy plus ipilimumab. The specimen comprised peripheral blood, sampled from a patient treated with radiotherapy plus ipilimumab.

The CDR3, as DNA: TGTGCCAGCAGCACCAATAGGGGCTACGAGCAGTACTTC. As protein: CASSTNRGYEQYF. The V and J genes are TRBV2 and TRBJ2-7, with D perhaps TRBD1 (5 bases). From germline, CDR1 is SNHLY and CDR2 FYNNEI. Trimming left V 6 bases short and J 3 bases short, with 12 bases between. This CDR3 spans 13 amino acids.